This T cell receptor (beta chain) was captured in a study of metastatic and nonmetastatic thyroid tumors. Study-level background: Repertoires from malignant and benign thyroid patients were compared across blood and tumor or nodule tissue. Study-wide results and limits: A significant increase in TCR beta diversity was reportedly seen in malignant thyroid tumors relative to benign nodules, in blood and tumor.

This clone was recorded many times. What it binds is not known. MiXCR was used by TCRdb to re-call the PCR reads. The sample contains over 35,000 clones, less than 20% of which appear only once. Until they underwent thyroid surgery, no patient had received any treatment. The clonotype originates from a female donor with papillary thyroid cancer or a benign thyroid nodule (not recorded which). Some clones in this sample may be carry-over from other donors' samples. Source material: tumor tissue.

The CDR3 sequence: CASSPGLAGNNEQFF. CDR3 DNA: TGTGCCAGCAGCCCAGGACTAGCGGGAAACAATGAGCAGTTCTTC. The gene calls are TRBV7-2 and TRBJ2-1; TRBD2 aligns across 12 bases. V was pared by 5 bases and J by 5 bases, with 4 bases of the junction left unmatched. Germline CDR1 is SGHTA and CDR2 is FQGNSA. The CDR3 is 15 residues long.